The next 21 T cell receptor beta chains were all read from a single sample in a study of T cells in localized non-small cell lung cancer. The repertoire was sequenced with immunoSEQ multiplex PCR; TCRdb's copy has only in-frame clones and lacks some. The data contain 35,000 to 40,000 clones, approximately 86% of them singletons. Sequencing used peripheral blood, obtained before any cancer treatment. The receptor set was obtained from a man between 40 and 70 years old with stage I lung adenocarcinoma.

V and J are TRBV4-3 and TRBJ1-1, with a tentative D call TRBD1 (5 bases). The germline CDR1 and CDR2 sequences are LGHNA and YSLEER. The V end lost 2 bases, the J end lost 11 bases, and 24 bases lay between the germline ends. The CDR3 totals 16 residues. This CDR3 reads CASSQKTGTSRDVAFF. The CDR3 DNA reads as TGCGCCAGCAGCCAAAAAACCGGGACCTCCCGAGATGTGGCTTTCTTT.

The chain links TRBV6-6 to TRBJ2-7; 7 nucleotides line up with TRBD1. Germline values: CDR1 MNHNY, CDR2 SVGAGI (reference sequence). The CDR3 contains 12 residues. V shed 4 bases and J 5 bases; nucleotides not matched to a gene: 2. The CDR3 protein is CASSFQGDEQYF. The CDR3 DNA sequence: TGTGCCAGCAGTTTCCAGGGGGACGAGCAGTACTTC.

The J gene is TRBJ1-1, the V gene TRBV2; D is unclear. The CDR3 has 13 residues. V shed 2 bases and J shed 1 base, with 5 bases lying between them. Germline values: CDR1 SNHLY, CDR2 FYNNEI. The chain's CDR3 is CASSEQRNTEAFF. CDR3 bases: TGTGCCAGCAGTGAACAAAGGAACACTGAAGCTTTCTTT.

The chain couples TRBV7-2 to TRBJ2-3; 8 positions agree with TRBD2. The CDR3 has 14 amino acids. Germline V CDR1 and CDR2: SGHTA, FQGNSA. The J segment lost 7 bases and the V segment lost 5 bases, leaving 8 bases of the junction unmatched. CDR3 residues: CASSRLALGNTQYF. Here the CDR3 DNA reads TGTGCCAGCAGCCGACTAGCGCTTGGAAATACGCAGTATTTT.

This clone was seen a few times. This CDR3 reads CASSLAGQGARTNEKLFF. CDR3 DNA: TGTGCCAGCAGCTTGGCCGGCCAGGGGGCAAGAACTAATGAAAAACTGTTTTTT. V is TRBV5-4 and J is TRBJ1-4; TRBD1 matches 8 bases. Germline CDR1 reads SGHNT; CDR2 reads YYREEE (reference sequence). Unmatched junction bases numbered 8, after V lost 0 bases and J lost 1 base. The CDR3 extends over 18 amino acids.

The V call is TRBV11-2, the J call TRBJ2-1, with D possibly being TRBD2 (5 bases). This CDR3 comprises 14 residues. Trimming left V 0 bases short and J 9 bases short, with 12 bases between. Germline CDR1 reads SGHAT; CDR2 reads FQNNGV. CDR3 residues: CASSLENRGGEQFF. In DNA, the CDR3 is TGTGCCAGCAGCTTAGAGAACCGAGGAGGTGAGCAGTTCTTC.

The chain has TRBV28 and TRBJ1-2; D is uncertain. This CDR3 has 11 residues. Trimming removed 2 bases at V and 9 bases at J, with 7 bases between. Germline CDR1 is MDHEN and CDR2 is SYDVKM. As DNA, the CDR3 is TGTGCCAGCAGTTTAGGGAGAAGCTACACCTTC. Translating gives CASSLGRSYTF.

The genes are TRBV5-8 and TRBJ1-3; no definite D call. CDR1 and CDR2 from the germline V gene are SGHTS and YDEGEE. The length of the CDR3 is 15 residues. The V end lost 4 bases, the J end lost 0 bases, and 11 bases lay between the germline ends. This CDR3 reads CASSLTAFSGNTIYF. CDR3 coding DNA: TGTGCCAGCAGCCTAACAGCTTTCTCTGGAAACACCATATATTTT.

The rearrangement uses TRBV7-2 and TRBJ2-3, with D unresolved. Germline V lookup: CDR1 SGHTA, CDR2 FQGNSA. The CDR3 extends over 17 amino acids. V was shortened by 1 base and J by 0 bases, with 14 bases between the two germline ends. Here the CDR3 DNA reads TGTGCCAGCAGCTTAGAGGTGTTTGCGGTTAGCACAGATACGCAGTATTTT. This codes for CASSLEVFAVSTDTQYF.

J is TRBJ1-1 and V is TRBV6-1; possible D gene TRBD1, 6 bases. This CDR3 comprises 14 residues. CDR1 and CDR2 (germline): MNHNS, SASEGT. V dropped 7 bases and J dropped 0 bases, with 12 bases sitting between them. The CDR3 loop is CASTPGHMNTEAFF. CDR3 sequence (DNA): TGTGCCAGCACTCCGGGACACATGAACACTGAAGCTTTCTTT.

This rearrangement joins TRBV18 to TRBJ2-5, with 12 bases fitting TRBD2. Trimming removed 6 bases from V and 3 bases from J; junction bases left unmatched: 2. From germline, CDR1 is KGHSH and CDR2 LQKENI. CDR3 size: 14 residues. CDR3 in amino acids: CASSRTSGKETQYF. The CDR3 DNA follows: TGTGCCAGCTCTCGGACTAGCGGGAAAGAGACCCAGTACTTC.

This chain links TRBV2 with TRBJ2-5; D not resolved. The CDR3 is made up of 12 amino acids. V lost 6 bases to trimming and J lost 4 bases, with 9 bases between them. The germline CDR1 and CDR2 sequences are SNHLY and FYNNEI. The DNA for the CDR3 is TGTGCCAGCAGAGACCGGGCAGAGACCCAGTACTTC. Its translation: CASRDRAETQYF.

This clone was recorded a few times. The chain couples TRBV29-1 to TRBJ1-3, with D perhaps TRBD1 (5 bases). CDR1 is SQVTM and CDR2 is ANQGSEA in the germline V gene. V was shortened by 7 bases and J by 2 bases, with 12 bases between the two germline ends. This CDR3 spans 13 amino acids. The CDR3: CSARGDPGNTIYF. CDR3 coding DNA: TGCAGCGCACGCGGGGACCCTGGAAACACCATATATTTT.

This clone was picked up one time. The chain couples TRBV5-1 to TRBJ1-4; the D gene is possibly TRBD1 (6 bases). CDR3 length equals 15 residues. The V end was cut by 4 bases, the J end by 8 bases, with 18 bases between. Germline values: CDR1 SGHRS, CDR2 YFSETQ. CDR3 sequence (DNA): TGCGCCAGCAGCCCAGGGGAGAGCCAAGGGGAAAAACTGTTTTTT. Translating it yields CASSPGESQGEKLFF.

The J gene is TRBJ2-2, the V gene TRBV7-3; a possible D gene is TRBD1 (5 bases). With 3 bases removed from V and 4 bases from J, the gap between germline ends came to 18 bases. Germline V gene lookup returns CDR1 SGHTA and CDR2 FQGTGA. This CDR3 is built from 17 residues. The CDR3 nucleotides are TGTGCCAGCAGCTTTAGACAGCCGGGCTTGACCACCGGGGAGCTGTTTTTT. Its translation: CASSFRQPGLTTGELFF.

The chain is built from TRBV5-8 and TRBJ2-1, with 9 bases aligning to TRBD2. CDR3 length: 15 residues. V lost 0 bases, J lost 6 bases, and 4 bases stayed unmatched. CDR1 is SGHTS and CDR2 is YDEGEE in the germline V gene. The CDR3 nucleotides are TGTGCCAGCAGCTTGGGGTCTAGCGGGGTCAATGAGCAGTTCTTC. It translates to CASSLGSSGVNEQFF.

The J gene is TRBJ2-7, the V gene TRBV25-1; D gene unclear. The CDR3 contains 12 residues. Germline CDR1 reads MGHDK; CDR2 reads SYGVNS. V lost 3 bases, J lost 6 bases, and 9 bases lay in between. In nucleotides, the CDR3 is TGTGCCAGCAGTGAGGCGTACACCGAGCAGTACTTC. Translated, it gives CASSEAYTEQYF.

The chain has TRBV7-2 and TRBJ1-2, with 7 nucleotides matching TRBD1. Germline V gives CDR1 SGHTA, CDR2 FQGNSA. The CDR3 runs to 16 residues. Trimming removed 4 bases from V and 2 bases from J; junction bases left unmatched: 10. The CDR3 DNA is TGTGCCAGCAGCTCTGCGCCGGGACAGAGGAACTATGGCTACACCTTC. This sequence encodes CASSSAPGQRNYGYTF.

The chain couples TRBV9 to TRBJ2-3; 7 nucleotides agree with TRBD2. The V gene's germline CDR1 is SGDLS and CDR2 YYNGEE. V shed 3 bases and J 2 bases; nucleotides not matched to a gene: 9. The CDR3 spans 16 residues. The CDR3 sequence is CASSALAVGFTDTQYF. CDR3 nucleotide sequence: TGTGCCAGCAGCGCCCTAGCGGTAGGTTTCACAGATACGCAGTATTTT.

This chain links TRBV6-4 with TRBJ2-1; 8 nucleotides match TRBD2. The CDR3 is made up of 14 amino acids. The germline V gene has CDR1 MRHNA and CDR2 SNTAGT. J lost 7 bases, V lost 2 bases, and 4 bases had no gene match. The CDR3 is CASSDLGLANEQFF. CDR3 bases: TGTGCCAGCAGTGACCTAGGACTAGCAAATGAGCAGTTCTTC.

As DNA, the CDR3 is TGTGCCATCAGTAGACAGGGCCCTAATGAAAAACTGTTTTTT. This encodes CAISRQGPNEKLFF. This sequence joins TRBV10-3 and TRBJ1-4; 7 positions agree with TRBD1. Germline trimming cut 5 bases from V and 3 bases from J; bases unmatched to any gene: 3. This CDR3 is 14 amino acids long. Germline assignment: CDR1 ENHRY and CDR2 SYGVKD.